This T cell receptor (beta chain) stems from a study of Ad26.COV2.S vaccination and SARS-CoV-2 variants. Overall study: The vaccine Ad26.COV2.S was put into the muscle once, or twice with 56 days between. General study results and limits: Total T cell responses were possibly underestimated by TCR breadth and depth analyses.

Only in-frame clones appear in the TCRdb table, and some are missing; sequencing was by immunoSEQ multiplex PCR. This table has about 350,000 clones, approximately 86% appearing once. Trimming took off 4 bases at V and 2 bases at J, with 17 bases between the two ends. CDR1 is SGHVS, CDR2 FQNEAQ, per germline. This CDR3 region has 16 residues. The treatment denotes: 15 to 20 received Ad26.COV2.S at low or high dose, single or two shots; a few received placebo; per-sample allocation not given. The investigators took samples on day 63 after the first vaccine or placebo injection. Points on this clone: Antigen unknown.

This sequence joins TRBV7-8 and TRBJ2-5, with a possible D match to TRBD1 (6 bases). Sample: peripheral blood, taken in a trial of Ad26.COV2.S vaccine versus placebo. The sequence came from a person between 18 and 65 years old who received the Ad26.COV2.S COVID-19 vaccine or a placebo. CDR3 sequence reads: CASSSPNRVRQETQYF. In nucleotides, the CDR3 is TGTGCCAGCAGCTCCCCGAACAGGGTTAGACAAGAGACCCAGTACTTC.